A selection of T cell receptor beta chains follows, all from one sample in a study of preoperative IRX-2 immunotherapy in early breast cancer. Profiled with immunoSEQ multiplex PCR; TCRdb holds only in-frame clones, not every one. The sample records about 19,000 clones, over 80% being singletons. The source material was lymph node tissue, sampled after IRX-2 immunotherapy. All receptors derive from a human donor with breast cancer. Each CDR3 is given with its conserved first and last residue. Fields, in order: J gene, D gene, clone size, V gene, CDR3 protein, CDR3 DNA. D genes are given only for firm matches. Rows may omit the clone size; those that give it use once, few, many or a size class.

j_call: TRBJ2-5; d_call: .; clone_size: .; v_call: TRBV7-5; cdr3_aa: CASSPDRGLQETQYF; cdr3_nt: TGTGCCAGCAGCCCCGACAGGGGCCTCCAAGAGACCCAGTACTTC
j_call: TRBJ1-3; d_call: .; clone_size: .; v_call: TRBV28; cdr3_aa: CASQLEGFENTIYF; cdr3_nt: TGTGCCAGCCAATTGGAGGGATTCGAAAACACCATATATTTT
j_call: TRBJ1-5; d_call: TRBD1; clone_size: .; v_call: TRBV5-3; cdr3_aa: CARSLVSPRTGCQPQHF; cdr3_nt: TGTGCCAGAAGCTTGGTGTCACCCAGGACAGGCTGCCAGCCCCAGCATTTT
j_call: TRBJ2-3; d_call: TRBD1; clone_size: .; v_call: TRBV19; cdr3_aa: CASSSDRGRSDTQYF; cdr3_nt: TGTGCCAGTAGTAGTGACAGGGGGAGATCAGATACGCAGTATTTT
j_call: TRBJ1-4; d_call: .; clone_size: few; v_call: TRBV15; cdr3_aa: CATSRDRRGAEEKLFF; cdr3_nt: TGTGCCACCAGCAGAGATCGAAGGGGCGCAGAGGAAAAACTGTTTTTT
j_call: TRBJ1-1; d_call: .; clone_size: .; v_call: TRBV19; cdr3_aa: CATTVRIRGRAFF; cdr3_nt: TGTGCCACCACAGTAAGGATTCGGGGGAGAGCTTTCTTT
j_call: TRBJ2-7; d_call: TRBD2; clone_size: .; v_call: TRBV6-8; cdr3_aa: CASRREAGGRSRYEQYF; cdr3_nt: TGTGCCAGCAGACGGGAAGCGGGAGGGCGTTCAAGGTACGAGCAGTACTTC
j_call: TRBJ1-4; d_call: TRBD1; clone_size: few; v_call: TRBV15; cdr3_aa: CATSRGDRNEKLFF; cdr3_nt: TGTGCCACCAGCAGAGGGGACAGGAACGAAAAACTGTTTTTT
j_call: TRBJ2-5; d_call: .; clone_size: once; v_call: TRBV19; cdr3_aa: CASSIGGYQETQYF; cdr3_nt: TGTGCCAGTAGTATAGGAGGGTACCAAGAGACCCAGTACTTC
j_call: TRBJ1-4; d_call: .; clone_size: .; v_call: TRBV30; cdr3_aa: CALGNPREKLFF; cdr3_nt: TGTGCCTTGGGAAACCCCAGGGAAAAACTGTTTTTT
j_call: TRBJ2-7; d_call: TRBD1; clone_size: once; v_call: TRBV28; cdr3_aa: CASRGQGARSYEQYF; cdr3_nt: TGTGCCAGCAGGGGACAGGGGGCTCGAAGCTACGAGCAGTACTTC
j_call: TRBJ1-5; d_call: .; clone_size: .; v_call: TRBV18; cdr3_aa: CASSRTTVINSNQPQHF; cdr3_nt: TGTGCCAGCTCACGGACGACAGTGATCAATAGCAATCAGCCCCAGCATTTT
j_call: TRBJ1-2; d_call: TRBD1; clone_size: .; v_call: TRBV28; cdr3_aa: CASSSGTGARYGYTF; cdr3_nt: TGTGCCAGCAGTTCGGGGACAGGGGCGCGCTATGGCTACACCTTC
j_call: TRBJ2-1; d_call: .; clone_size: .; v_call: TRBV12-5; cdr3_aa: CASNIRDPYNEQFF; cdr3_nt: TGTGCCAGCAACATCCGGGACCCCTACAATGAGCAGTTCTTC
j_call: TRBJ1-4; d_call: .; clone_size: once; v_call: TRBV30; cdr3_aa: CAWSPMGVANEKLFF; cdr3_nt: TGTGCCTGGAGCCCTATGGGGGTGGCTAATGAAAAACTGTTTTTT
j_call: TRBJ2-1; d_call: .; clone_size: .; v_call: TRBV19; cdr3_aa: CASSLGSGEQFF; cdr3_nt: TGTGCCAGTAGTTTGGGGAGTGGTGAGCAGTTCTTC
j_call: TRBJ1-5; d_call: .; clone_size: .; v_call: TRBV6-8; cdr3_aa: CASSYSAGVPQHF; cdr3_nt: TGTGCCAGCAGTTACAGCGCAGGGGTGCCCCAGCATTTT
j_call: TRBJ1-4; d_call: .; clone_size: few; v_call: TRBV30; cdr3_aa: CAWSPTIGGLFF; cdr3_nt: TGTGCCTGGAGTCCTACAATCGGGGGACTGTTTTTT
j_call: TRBJ1-1; d_call: .; clone_size: .; v_call: TRBV10-3; cdr3_aa: CAISESRGTEAFF; cdr3_nt: TGTGCCATCAGTGAGTCAAGGGGCACTGAAGCTTTCTTT
j_call: TRBJ1-1; d_call: TRBD1; clone_size: .; v_call: TRBV11-3; cdr3_aa: CASSSGQGGTEAFF; cdr3_nt: TGTGCCAGCAGCTCCGGACAGGGGGGCACTGAAGCTTTCTTT
j_call: TRBJ2-3; d_call: TRBD2; clone_size: .; v_call: TRBV14; cdr3_aa: CASSQDVLAGAHTQYF; cdr3_nt: TGTGCCAGCAGCCAAGATGTTCTAGCGGGAGCCCATACGCAGTATTTT
j_call: TRBJ2-7; d_call: .; clone_size: .; v_call: TRBV12-2; cdr3_aa: CASRPKREEPYEQYF; cdr3_nt: TGTGCAAGTCGCCCAAAGCGGGAGGAGCCCTACGAGCAGTACTTC
j_call: TRBJ2-5; d_call: TRBD1; clone_size: .; v_call: TRBV6-7; cdr3_aa: CASRGTGGETQYF; cdr3_nt: TGTGCCAGCAGAGGGACAGGTGGCGAGACCCAGTACTTC
j_call: TRBJ1-4; d_call: TRBD1; clone_size: .; v_call: TRBV19; cdr3_aa: CASSGQQGAIEKLFF; cdr3_nt: TGTGCCAGTAGTGGACAACAGGGGGCGATTGAAAAACTGTTTTTT
j_call: TRBJ1-6; d_call: .; clone_size: .; v_call: TRBV6-8; cdr3_aa: CASSYSRSYNSPLHF; cdr3_nt: TGTGCCAGCAGTTACTCGCGCTCCTATAATTCACCCCTCCACTTT
j_call: TRBJ2-7; d_call: .; clone_size: .; v_call: TRBV7-4; cdr3_aa: CASSLEGTLSSYEQYF; cdr3_nt: TGTGCCAGCAGCTTGGAAGGGACACTGAGCTCCTACGAGCAGTACTTC